A single sample gave rise to the 20 T cell receptor beta chains below, sequenced in a study of identical twins. Via MiXCR, TCRdb re-called the 5' RACE reads, giving one row per CDR3 protein. The sample includes 600,000 to 800,000 distinct CDR3 sequences, about 20% seen only once; the top ten take over 4%. The same data also contributed to another study, on T cells expressing NK-cell markers.

The sequenced material came from PBMCs. These receptor sequences come from a woman younger than 30 in good health.

The J gene is TRBJ2-2, the V gene TRBV29-1; 7 bases agree with TRBD2. From germline, CDR1 is SQVTM and CDR2 ANQGSEA. The trim removed 6 bases at V and 6 bases at J, leaving 10 bases unmatched. The CDR3 sequence is 14 residues long. The DNA of the CDR3 is TGCAGCGTGGTTCTGGGAGGGTGGCCCGGGGAGCTGTTTTTT. This gives the protein CSVVLGGWPGELFF.

The chain combines TRBV7-9 with TRBJ2-5; 10 nucleotides match TRBD2. The V segment lost 5 bases and the J segment 4 bases; nucleotides outside the gene matches: 7. This CDR3 is built from 15 residues. Germline lookup yields CDR1 SEHNR and CDR2 FQNEAQ (reference sequence). The CDR3 loop reads CASSAGTSEGETQYF. In nucleotides, the CDR3 is TGTGCCAGCAGCGCCGGGACTAGCGAAGGAGAGACCCAGTACTTC.

The V gene is TRBV25-1, the J gene TRBJ1-6, with 8 nucleotides matching TRBD1. Germline V gene data show CDR1 as MGHDK and CDR2 as SYGVNS. CDR3 length: 16 residues. Trimming at V came to 3 bases and at J to 8 bases, leaving 9 bases not matched to a gene. CDR3 amino acids: CASSDPGQGLDSPLHF. CDR3 DNA sequence: TGTGCCAGCAGTGACCCCGGACAGGGATTGGATTCACCCCTCCACTTT.

This clonotype was detected a few times. The chain's CDR3 is CASSTLAPSYNEQFF. The CDR3 DNA is TGTGCCAGCAGCACGTTAGCGCCCTCCTACAATGAGCAGTTCTTC. This chain joins TRBV7-2 and TRBJ2-1, with D possibly being TRBD2 (5 bases). Trimming stripped 5 bases from V and 0 bases from J, with 11 bases between. The length of the CDR3 is 15 residues. Germline V gene sequence: CDR1 SGHTA, CDR2 FQGNSA.

In this sample, this clonotype turned up many times. The chain links TRBV20-1 to TRBJ2-7, with TRBD2 matching over 9 bases. CDR3 length: 13 residues. With 5 bases clipped from V and 1 base from J, the junction kept 3 bases outside the gene matches. Germline V gene lookup returns CDR1 DFQATT and CDR2 SNEGSKA (reference sequence). CDR3 in DNA: TGCAGTGCTCTAGCGGGGAGATCCTACGAGCAGTACTTC. It yields the protein CSALAGRSYEQYF.

The sample holds a few counts of this clonotype. The chain couples TRBV6-1 to TRBJ2-1; TRBD1 agrees at 10 bases. J lost 5 bases, V lost 6 bases, and 7 bases had no gene match. The CDR3 consists of 15 residues. Germline CDR1 and CDR2: MNHNS and SASEGT. CDR3 sequence reads: CASRRGTGDNNEQFF. Here the CDR3 DNA reads TGTGCCAGCAGGAGAGGGACAGGGGATAACAATGAGCAGTTCTTC.

This clonotype was seen only a few times. J is TRBJ1-5 and V is TRBV12-3 or TRBV12-4; D ambiguous. Trimming removed 3 bases from V and 5 bases from J, with 5 bases in between. The CDR3 loop spans 12 amino acids. In DNA form, the CDR3 reads TGTGCCAGCAGTTTTGGTTATCAGCCCCAGCATTTT. This translates into CASSFGYQPQHF.

This chain links TRBV4-2 with TRBJ2-1; TRBD2 matches at 12 bases. Looked up from germline, CDR1 is LGHNA and CDR2 is YNFKEQ. The V gene end was trimmed by 1 base and the J gene end by 6 bases; junction bases not matched to a gene: 7. The CDR3 runs to 17 residues. The CDR3 is CASSQVASGGGINEQFF. In nucleotides, the CDR3 is TGTGCCAGCAGCCAAGTCGCTAGCGGGGGGGGTATCAATGAGCAGTTCTTC.

The gene calls are TRBV20-1 and TRBJ1-6, with D unresolved. V lost 3 bases, J lost 8 bases, and 8 bases lay in between. The CDR3 loop spans 12 amino acids. Germline V lookup: CDR1 DFQATT, CDR2 SNEGSKA (reference sequence). The CDR3 nucleotides are TGCAGTGCTAGTGTCGAGGATTCACCCCTCCACTTT. This gives the protein CSASVEDSPLHF.

This chain connects TRBV7-2 to TRBJ1-6; D may be TRBD1 (6 bases). The CDR3 has 15 residues. Trimming shortened V by 4 bases and J by 7 bases, and 14 bases separated the two germline ends. Germline V lookup: CDR1 SGHTA, CDR2 FQGNSA. The CDR3 reads CASSSGRGGNSPLHF. As DNA, the CDR3 is TGTGCCAGCAGCTCGGGGAGGGGGGGAAATTCACCCCTCCACTTT.

The chain links TRBV12-3 or TRBV12-4 to TRBJ2-1; TRBD2 agrees at 14 bases. There are 14 residues in the CDR3. The ends lost 6 bases at V and 9 bases at J; junction bases unmatched: 4. The CDR3 DNA reads as TGTGCCAGCAGAGGGACTAGCGGGAGTTTTGAGCAGTTCTTC. It translates to CASRGTSGSFEQFF.

This rearrangement joins TRBV12-3 or TRBV12-4 to TRBJ2-1, with unresolved D. The CDR3 contains 15 residues. V was clipped by 7 bases and J by 6 bases, with 19 bases between them. This CDR3 reads CASTQRLANTNEQFF. The CDR3 DNA sequence: TGTGCCAGCACCCAGCGCTTGGCTAACACCAATGAGCAGTTCTTC.

The rearrangement joins TRBV20-1 to TRBJ2-3; no reliable D call. Germline assignment: CDR1 DFQATT and CDR2 SNEGSKA (reference sequence). The CDR3 consists of 12 residues. Trimming removed 4 bases at V and 2 bases at J, with 7 bases between. In DNA form, the CDR3 reads TGCAGTGCTACGATTCTCACAGATACGCAGTATTTT. Translating gives CSATILTDTQYF.

This clonotype occurred a few times. V gene TRBV19 combines with J gene TRBJ2-2; the D gene could be TRBD1 or TRBD2 (5 bases each). From germline, CDR1 is LNHDA and CDR2 SQIVND (reference sequence). This CDR3 region has 15 residues. V was trimmed by 5 bases and J by 5 bases, leaving 15 bases between them. DNA for the CDR3: TGTGCCAGTAGTCTCGAGGGGCGGTGGACCGGGGAGCTGTTTTTT. Its translation is CASSLEGRWTGELFF.

This chain uses TRBV7-2 with TRBJ2-7; 14 bases match TRBD2. With 5 bases clipped from V and 2 bases from J, the junction kept 5 bases outside the gene matches. The CDR3 loop spans 16 amino acids. Germline V CDR1 and CDR2: SGHTA, FQGNSA. The DNA for the CDR3 is TGTGCCAGCAGCCTGAGGACTAGCGGGAGGACCTACGAGCAGTACTTC. Translation: CASSLRTSGRTYEQYF.

J is TRBJ2-1 and V is TRBV6-2 or TRBV6-3; the match to TRBD2 covers 10 bases. Trimming removed 2 bases from V and 4 bases from J; junction bases left unmatched: 5. This CDR3 region has 16 residues. Germline CDR1 is MNHEY and CDR2 is SVGEGT. In DNA form, the CDR3 reads TGTGCCAGCAGTTACGGCCTAGCGGGAGTATACAATGAGCAGTTCTTC. Amino acid sequence: CASSYGLAGVYNEQFF.

This clonotype was seen a few times. The chain recombines TRBV12-3 or TRBV12-4 with TRBJ1-2, with a tentative D call TRBD1 (5 bases). Trimming removed 3 bases from V and 8 bases from J, with 13 bases in between. The CDR3 loop spans 13 amino acids. CDR3 sequence: CASSFNRDRGYTF. As DNA, the CDR3 is TGTGCCAGCAGTTTTAACCGGGACCGGGGCTACACCTTC.

This clonotype was seen a few times. This sequence joins TRBV20-1 and TRBJ2-1, with 13 bases lining up with TRBD2. From germline, CDR1 is DFQATT and CDR2 SNEGSKA (reference sequence). This CDR3 comprises 16 residues. The V and J ends lost 0 bases and 12 bases, in that order; junction bases with no gene match: 11. The chain's CDR3 is CSARDPLAGGPVGQFF. DNA of the CDR3: TGCAGTGCTAGAGACCCACTAGCGGGAGGGCCAGTGGGGCAGTTCTTC.

The gene calls are TRBV5-1 and TRBJ2-7; 12 nucleotides agree with TRBD2. The ends lost 0 bases at V and 2 bases at J; junction bases unmatched: 3. The CDR3 runs to 16 residues. Germline V gene lookup returns CDR1 SGHRS and CDR2 YFSETQ. CDR3 nucleotide sequence: TGCGCCAGCAGCTTGGCGACTAGCGGGGGTACCTACGAGCAGTACTTC. It codes for CASSLATSGGTYEQYF. Full variable domain (outside the CDR3, taken from reference TRBV5-1 and TRBJ2-7): KAGVTQTPRYLIKTRGQQVTLSCSPISGHRSVSWYQQTPGQGLQFLFEYFSETQRNKGNFPGRFSGRQFSNSRSEMNVSTLELGDSALYLCASSLATSGGTYEQYFGPGTRLTVT.

This clonotype was counted a few times. The rearrangement links TRBV7-3 to TRBJ2-7; 7 bases are shared with TRBD1. This CDR3 comprises 12 residues. Germline trimming cut 8 bases from V and 7 bases from J; bases unmatched to any gene: 8. CDR1 is SGHTA, CDR2 FQGTGA, per germline. The CDR3 nucleotides are TGTGCCAGCGCGCAGGCAGGGGGTGAGCAGTACTTC. Its translation: CASAQAGGEQYF.